These 14 T cell receptor beta chains share one sample of origin, sequenced in a study of T cell responses to AZD1222 COVID-19 vaccine. Profiling relied on immunoSEQ multiplex PCR, and the TCRdb table lists in-frame clones only, not all of them. The top ten hold around a sixth of the sample, which has 90,000 to 120,000 clones, roughly 90% seen once. The sample consisted of peripheral blood, taken on day 0 of AZD1222 vaccination. The receptor source for this set is an adult in good health.

This clone appeared once. J is TRBJ2-5 and V is TRBV4-1, with D possibly being TRBD2 (6 bases). The CDR3 covers 16 residues. Germline CDR1 and CDR2: MGHRA and YSYEKL. With 1 base removed from V and 2 bases from J, the gap between germline ends came to 14 bases. CDR3 sequence: CASSQVRDWEQETQYF. CDR3 sequence (DNA): TGCGCCAGCAGCCAAGTGCGGGACTGGGAGCAAGAGACCCAGTACTTC.

The chain joins TRBV14 to TRBJ1-1; perhaps TRBD1 as D (5 bases). Germline CDR1 is SGHDN and CDR2 is FVKESK. V lost 1 base, J lost 0 bases, and 12 bases lay in between. The CDR3 is 16 amino acids. CDR3 in amino acids: CASSQALGTVNTEAFF. DNA for the CDR3: TGTGCCAGCAGCCAAGCATTGGGGACGGTGAACACTGAAGCTTTCTTT.

J is TRBJ1-1 and V is TRBV5-1; TRBD1 matches at 8 bases. Germline CDR1 and CDR2: SGHRS and YFSETQ. The ends lost 4 bases at V and 0 bases at J; junction bases unmatched: 5. This CDR3 is built from 15 residues. This CDR3 is CASSIGQGLNTEAFF. The CDR3, as DNA: TGCGCCAGCAGCATCGGACAGGGCCTGAACACTGAAGCTTTCTTT.

The table lists this clone with a count of one. The chain links TRBV28 to TRBJ2-7; D may be TRBD2 (6 bases). This CDR3 contains 13 residues. Trimming stripped 2 bases from V and 5 bases from J, with 10 bases between. Germline CDR1 is MDHEN and CDR2 is SYDVKM. CDR3 bases: TGTGCCAGCAGTTTAGTGGGGGGAGACGAGCAGTACTTC. Amino acids: CASSLVGGDEQYF.

This clone was found once. The rearrangement uses TRBV19 and TRBJ1-5; a weak D match, TRBD1 (5 bases). The V and J ends lost 1 base and 1 base respectively, with 17 bases between them. The length of the CDR3 is 18 residues. Germline CDR1 and CDR2: LNHDA and SQIVND (reference sequence). DNA for the CDR3: TGTGCCAGTAGTATAGGGTGGGGCACTAGGGTAAGCAATCAGCCCCAGCATTTT. Amino acid sequence: CASSIGWGTRVSNQPQHF.

This clone was observed a few times. In DNA form, the CDR3 reads TGTGCCAGCAGCCACGCTTCCGGGGGCGGAAACACCATATATTTT. This codes for CASSHASGGGNTIYF. The rearrangement uses TRBV14 and TRBJ1-3; maybe TRBD1 (6 bases). V was cut by 3 bases and J by 4 bases, with 13 bases left in between. The CDR3 runs 15 residues. Germline CDR1 SGHDN, CDR2 FVKESK.

The rearrangement joins TRBV5-1 to TRBJ2-7; D uncertain. This CDR3 comprises 15 residues. Per the germline V gene, CDR1 is SGHRS and CDR2 is YFSETQ. V shed 3 bases and J shed 2 bases, with 15 bases lying between them. For the CDR3, the DNA is TGCGCCAGCAGCTCTCCTGGTGCCTCGACCTACGAGCAGTACTTC. Amino acid sequence: CASSSPGASTYEQYF.

The V gene is TRBV12-3 or TRBV12-4, the J gene TRBJ2-2; possibly TRBD2 for D (6 bases). V shed 5 bases and J shed 4 bases, with 8 bases lying between them. This CDR3 spans 13 amino acids. CDR3 nucleotides: TGTGCCAGCAGTGCGACTAGCACCGGGGAGCTGTTTTTT. This sequence encodes CASSATSTGELFF.

This chain connects TRBV7-6 to TRBJ1-1, with D possibly matching TRBD1 (6 bases). Per germline, CDR1 SGHVS and CDR2 FNYEAQ. The CDR3 runs to 16 residues. V lost 8 bases, J lost 4 bases, and 23 bases lay in between. The CDR3 here is CASGTGSGLRSTEAFF. In DNA, the CDR3 is TGTGCCAGCGGAACAGGGTCAGGGTTGAGAAGCACTGAAGCTTTCTTT.

The V gene is TRBV24-1, the J gene TRBJ2-1; D may match TRBD1 or TRBD2 (5 bases each). Trimming removed 0 bases from V and 7 bases from J, with 6 bases in between. This CDR3 comprises 13 residues. Per germline, CDR1 KGHDR and CDR2 SFDVKD. CDR3 region: CATSDLEGNEQFF. The DNA for the CDR3 is TGTGCCACCAGTGATTTGGAGGGGAATGAGCAGTTCTTC.

The V call is TRBV7-3, the J call TRBJ2-2; D is perhaps TRBD2 (6 bases). Looked up from germline, CDR1 is SGHTA and CDR2 is FQGTGA. The CDR3 extends over 14 amino acids. The V end was cut by 5 bases, the J end by 3 bases, with 10 bases between. CDR3 residues: CASSPTGDTGELFF. In nucleotides, the CDR3 is TGTGCCAGCAGCCCAACGGGGGACACCGGGGAGCTGTTTTTT.

This chain uses TRBV5-6 with TRBJ1-2; 10 bases map to TRBD1. Germline CDR1 reads SGHDT; CDR2 reads YYEEEE. CDR3 size: 17 residues. Trimming removed 6 bases from V and 3 bases from J; junction bases left unmatched: 14. The CDR3 region has the DNA TGTGCCAGCACCAATGAGCGGATGGACAGGGGGTACTATGGCTACACCTTC. This codes for CASTNERMDRGYYGYTF.

The chain employs TRBV7-2 and TRBJ1-2, with 7 bases lining up with TRBD1. With 4 bases clipped from V and 5 bases from J, the junction kept 4 bases outside the gene matches. The CDR3 has 13 residues. From germline, CDR1 is SGHTA and CDR2 FQGNSA. CDR3 DNA sequence: TGTGCCAGCAGCTCGGGACAGAGATATGGCTACACCTTC. Translating it yields CASSSGQRYGYTF.

This sequence joins TRBV4-2 and TRBJ2-3; 8 bases match TRBD1. Germline V CDR1 and CDR2: LGHNA, YNFKEQ. V lost 0 bases and J lost 0; bases outside the gene matches: 8. The CDR3 consists of 18 residues. The CDR3 spells CASSQDLRRQGSTDTQYF. DNA of the CDR3: TGTGCCAGCAGCCAAGATTTACGGAGACAGGGGAGCACAGATACGCAGTATTTT.